This T cell receptor (beta chain) was observed in a study of blood T cell repertoires in COVID-19. The overall study: Collection of acute and convalescent COVID-19 samples took place in the United States, Italy and Spain. T cells, B-cell-depleted T cells, or PBMCs provided the cDNA or gDNA that served as material.

In the original analysis: Scientists estimated how many nucleated cells there were by amplifying reference gene primers. The protocol was immunoSEQ multiplex PCR, while the TCRdb copy is restricted to in-frame clones and leaves out a portion. The V and J calls and clone size are taken from that table; D and trimming were inferred from the DNA. The sample records some 100,000 clones, around 81% being singletons. Trimming cost V 4 bases and J 5 bases; bases outside gene matches: 7. CDR1 is SGHVS and CDR2 is FQNEAQ in the germline V gene. The CDR3 covers 14 residues. The rearrangement links TRBV7-8 to TRBJ2-7, with TRBD1 matching over 8 bases. The sequence came from a human donor in a cohort sampled during active or convalescent COVID-19. Sequencing used peripheral blood. The CDR3 sequence is CASSWSGQGNEQYF. CDR3 nucleotides: TGTGCCAGCAGCTGGAGTGGACAGGGCAACGAGCAGTACTTC.